Listed below are T cell receptor beta chains from one sample, sequenced in a study of blood T cell repertoires in COVID-19. Assay used: immunoSEQ multiplex PCR; TCRdb lists only in-frame clones, some missing. The table includes about 200,000 clones, about 79% detected once. The specimen sequenced was peripheral blood. The receptors were sampled from a human donor in a cohort sampled during active COVID-19. CDR3s include the opening cysteine and the closing phenylalanine or tryptophan.

CDR3: CASSVRQGAKETQYF
V: TRBV28
J: TRBJ2-5

CDR3: CASSQDPSGTDTQYF
V: TRBV4-2
J: TRBJ2-3

CDR3: CASSRTDRHHTEAFF
V: TRBV3-1/TRBV3-2
J: TRBJ1-1

CDR3: CASSLLGTGGYEQYF
V: TRBV27
J: TRBJ2-7

CDR3: CASSYGPGGYTF
V: TRBV6-5
J: TRBJ1-2

CDR3: CASSLVVKIDEQFF
V: TRBV7-9
J: TRBJ2-1

CDR3: CASSDDSGSSYNEQFF
V: TRBV10-2
J: TRBJ2-1

CDR3: CASSFRLAGNTGELFF
V: TRBV6-5
J: TRBJ2-2

CDR3: CAWMKQPNSPLHF
V: TRBV30
J: TRBJ1-6

CDR3: CASRRYLLDTEAFF
V: TRBV10-2
J: TRBJ1-1

CDR3: CATKWGEGVSEAFF
V: TRBV19
J: TRBJ1-1

CDR3: CASSSYGSQETQYF
V: TRBV7-9
J: TRBJ2-5

CDR3: CASSLGKTGFYETEAFF
V: TRBV5-1
J: TRBJ1-1

CDR3: CASSQAGTGEQFF
V: TRBV4-1
J: TRBJ2-1

CDR3: CASSTRLAGGNEQFF
V: TRBV5-1
J: TRBJ2-1

CDR3: CASSDLAGGFRGGELFF
V: TRBV19
J: TRBJ2-2

CDR3: CATSGGTSGRVSSYNEQFF
V: TRBV24-1
J: TRBJ2-1

CDR3: CASSRAGGYEQYF
V: TRBV7-9
J: TRBJ2-7

CDR3: CASSQYEQFF
V: TRBV7-9
J: TRBJ2-1

CDR3: CATSRESSGLMGSEQFF
V: TRBV15
J: TRBJ2-1

CDR3: CSVGDRDAFF
V: TRBV29-1
J: TRBJ1-1

CDR3: CASSYPTSGNGEQYF
V: TRBV6-5
J: TRBJ2-7

CDR3: CASSVPLAGLNTGELFF
V: TRBV10-1
J: TRBJ2-2

CDR3: CAWTEWAANTEAFF
V: TRBV30
J: TRBJ1-1

CDR3: CASSLGTSGSLSYNEQFF
V: TRBV5-1
J: TRBJ2-1

CDR3: CASSQDGALPDTQYF
V: TRBV4-1
J: TRBJ2-3

CDR3: CASSFSDRGNSYEQYF
V: TRBV6-6
J: TRBJ2-7

CDR3: CASSPSGLPFF
V: TRBV6-2/TRBV6-3
J: TRBJ1-1

CDR3: CASSHAGRPAGYEQYF
V: TRBV14
J: TRBJ2-7

CDR3: CASSQVRNEQFF
V: TRBV3-1/TRBV3-2
J: TRBJ2-1

CDR3: CASSPMPLAGAETQYF
V: TRBV7-2
J: TRBJ2-5

CDR3: CASRPGQAPFGYTF
V: TRBV28
J: TRBJ1-2

CDR3: CASSSGLALETQYF
V: TRBV6-5
J: TRBJ2-5

CDR3: CASSLQGANLIGEKLFF
V: TRBV7-2
J: TRBJ1-4

CDR3: CASSPRVGNTEAFF
V: TRBV11-2
J: TRBJ1-1

CDR3: CASSVTVNYGYTF
V: TRBV9
J: TRBJ1-2

CDR3: CASSQSGSVYEQYF
V: TRBV3-1/TRBV3-2
J: TRBJ2-7

CDR3: CASSYSDRGDYEQYF
V: TRBV6-5
J: TRBJ2-7

CDR3: CASSPGIGTGTYEQYF
V: TRBV18
J: TRBJ2-7

CDR3: CASSQWSSRDRGVYEQYF
V: TRBV27
J: TRBJ2-7

CDR3: CASSPESGILAGSVETQYF
V: TRBV19
J: TRBJ2-5

CDR3: CASSSGQYATNEKLFF
V: TRBV28
J: TRBJ1-4

CDR3: CASSPPGLAGFYNEQFF
V: TRBV18
J: TRBJ2-1

CDR3: CASSSLGTSGSTDTQYF
V: TRBV5-1
J: TRBJ2-3

CDR3: CASSQVASGRYEQYF
V: TRBV3-1/TRBV3-2
J: TRBJ2-7

CDR3: CASRQRGERGQPQHF
V: TRBV19
J: TRBJ1-5

CDR3: CASRGVTEAFF
V: TRBV6-5
J: TRBJ1-1

CDR3: CASSQAGSGRETQYF
V: TRBV4-1
J: TRBJ2-5

CDR3: CASSPKLGQFF
V: TRBV7-2
J: TRBJ2-1

CDR3: CASSPYRGSDTQYF
V: TRBV19
J: TRBJ2-3

CDR3: CASSQDDRGEGFNQPQHF
V: TRBV4-1
J: TRBJ1-5

CDR3: CASCSKGQPYEQYF
V: TRBV6-5
J: TRBJ2-7

CDR3: CASRGQYNEQFF
V: TRBV10-2
J: TRBJ2-1

CDR3: CASSSLLGPGQGAEEQYF
V: TRBV11-2
J: TRBJ2-7

CDR3: CASSILPRDSLIAKNIQYF
V: TRBV5-1
J: TRBJ2-4

CDR3: CHIPGQVFSGANVLTF
V: TRBV28
J: TRBJ2-6